These T cell receptor beta chains were read from a single sample in a study of shared clonotypes between healthy human individuals. Profiling relied on immunoSEQ multiplex PCR, and the TCRdb table lists in-frame clones only, not all of them. The sample contains about 2.1 million clones, 93% of which appear only once. Sequenced: naive CD8+ T cells from PBMCs. All receptors derive from a man younger than 30 in good health. Some clones in this sample may be carry-over from other donors' samples. CDR3s include the opening cysteine and the closing phenylalanine or tryptophan. Each record gives: D gene, CDR3 length, J gene, clone size, V gene, CDR3 protein, CDR3 DNA. A D gene is named only where the DNA matches it firmly. Size is stated for part of the rows, as once, few or many counts, or as a class when the clone is expanded.

. 15 TRBJ1-4 . TRBV7-7 CASSFSVATNEKLFF TGTGCCAGCAGCTTCTCCGTAGCAACTAATGAAAAACTGTTTTTT
TRBD1 17 TRBJ2-3 . TRBV27 CASSRPGDRGLQDTQYF TGTGCCAGCAGTAGACCAGGGGACAGGGGGTTGCAAGATACGCAGTATTTT
. 16 TRBJ1-2 . TRBV7-8 CASSLKGDYVNYGYTF TGTGCCAGCAGCTTAAAAGGCGACTACGTTAACTATGGCTACACCTTC
. 14 TRBJ2-5 . TRBV5-6 CASSITGIQETQYF TGTGCCAGCAGCATAACAGGGATCCAAGAGACCCAGTACTTC
. 12 TRBJ2-2 once TRBV7-6 CASRLGTGELFF TGTGCCAGCAGGCTAGGTACCGGGGAGCTGTTTTTT
TRBD2 16 TRBJ2-1 . TRBV9 CASSYSGRARYNEQFF TGTGCCAGCAGCTATAGCGGGAGGGCCCGTTACAATGAGCAGTTCTTC
TRBD1 17 TRBJ2-1 once TRBV2 CASSEGWRQGGYNEQFF TGTGCCAGCAGTGAAGGGTGGAGACAGGGCGGGTACAATGAGCAGTTCTTC
TRBD1 15 TRBJ2-1 once TRBV7-9 CASSMGDSLFNEQFF TGTGCCAGCAGCATGGGGGACAGCCTATTCAATGAGCAGTTCTTC
. 12 TRBJ2-7 . TRBV28 CASRGVSYEQYF TGTGCCAGCCGAGGGGTCTCCTACGAGCAGTACTTC
. 14 TRBJ2-7 . TRBV5-6 CASSPDRGWGKQYF TGTGCCAGCAGCCCGGACAGAGGGTGGGGGAAGCAGTACTTC
. 14 TRBJ2-7 . TRBV9 CASSVAPSNNEQYF TGTGCCAGCAGCGTAGCCCCTAGTAACAACGAGCAGTACTTC
. 15 TRBJ1-5 . TRBV6-1 CASSEFGRLNQPQHF TGTGCCAGCAGCGAATTTGGCAGGCTCAATCAGCCCCAGCATTTT
. 17 TRBJ1-4 . TRBV6-1 CASSEALLVVRGEKLFF TGTGCCAGCAGTGAAGCGCTTCTGGTCGTTCGTGGTGAAAAACTGTTTTTT
TRBD1 16 TRBJ1-5 . TRBV27 CASRTGLGYSNQPQHF TGTGCCAGCAGGACAGGGTTGGGGTATAGCAATCAGCCCCAGCATTTT
. 15 TRBJ2-7 . TRBV2 CASELYRGQTYEQYF TGTGCCAGCGAGCTCTATCGTGGACAGACCTACGAGCAGTACTTC
. 13 TRBJ2-5 . TRBV7-9 CASSVVLQETQYF TGTGCCAGCAGCGTAGTCCTTCAAGAGACCCAGTACTTC
TRBD1 16 TRBJ1-1 . TRBV11-2 CASSNRQGAKKTEAFF TGTGCCAGCAGCAATCGACAGGGGGCGAAAAAAACTGAAGCTTTCTTT
. 15 TRBJ2-7 . TRBV9 CASSVGAGGAREQYF TGTGCCAGCAGCGTAGGGGCGGGCGGAGCGCGGGAGCAGTACTTC
. 14 TRBJ1-1 . TRBV19 CASSIMTGATEAFF TGTGCCAGTAGTATTATGACAGGTGCCACTGAAGCTTTCTTT
TRBD1 14 TRBJ1-1 . TRBV15 CATREKQGDTEAFF TGTGCCACCAGGGAAAAGCAGGGGGACACTGAAGCTTTCTTT
. 17 TRBJ2-2 . TRBV15 CATSRDAGGTNTGELFF TGTGCCACCAGCAGAGATGCCGGCGGGACGAACACCGGGGAGCTGTTTTTT
. 13 TRBJ1-1 . TRBV19 CASSITGWTEAFF TGTGCCAGTAGTATAACAGGGTGGACTGAAGCTTTCTTT
. 15 TRBJ1-4 . TRBV9 CASSLGGAPGEKLFF TGTGCCAGCAGCCTTGGGGGGGCCCCAGGGGAAAAACTGTTTTTT
TRBD2 16 TRBJ2-7 . TRBV7-6 CASSNGLAGGPHEQYF TGTGCCAGCAGCAACGGACTAGCGGGAGGGCCCCACGAGCAGTACTTC
. 14 TRBJ1-1 . TRBV27 CASSLRDGNTEAFF TGTGCCAGCAGTTTAAGGGACGGGAACACTGAAGCTTTCTTT
TRBD1 15 TRBJ2-3 . TRBV9 CASSTRQGGADTQYF TGTGCCAGCAGCACCAGACAGGGGGGCGCAGATACGCAGTATTTT
. 16 TRBJ2-7 . TRBV6-1 CASSEGRTLASYEQYF TGTGCCAGCAGTGAGGGCCGGACACTGGCCTCCTACGAGCAGTACTTC
. 13 TRBJ2-1 . TRBV7-6 CASSPNRYNEQFF TGTGCCAGCAGCCCCAACCGCTACAATGAGCAGTTCTTC
TRBD1 16 TRBJ2-3 . TRBV19 CASSSDGTVSTDTQYF TGTGCCAGTAGTAGCGACGGGACAGTTAGCACAGATACGCAGTATTTT
TRBD1 18 TRBJ2-2 . TRBV9 CASSVDRTGGIGTGELFF TGTGCCAGCAGCGTAGATCGGACAGGGGGGATAGGCACCGGGGAGCTGTTTTTT
. 18 TRBJ2-2 once TRBV9 CASSVATGWGVENGELFF TGTGCCAGCAGCGTAGCTACGGGGTGGGGAGTCGAGAACGGGGAGCTGTTTTTT
. 13 TRBJ2-1 . TRBV7-9 CASSLGLVFEQFF TGTGCCAGCAGCTTAGGACTAGTCTTTGAGCAGTTCTTC
. 14 TRBJ1-2 . TRBV10-3 CAISESDVTSGYTF TGTGCCATCAGTGAGTCGGACGTAACGTCGGGCTACACCTTC
. 14 TRBJ1-2 . TRBV6-5 CASSSLDSNYGYTF TGTGCCAGCAGTTCGTTGGACAGCAACTATGGCTACACCTTC
TRBD2 14 TRBJ2-5 . TRBV7-9 CASSLGGLAETQYF TGTGCCAGCAGCTTAGGAGGACTAGCAGAGACCCAGTACTTC
. 14 TRBJ2-5 . TRBV7-9 CASSLAGGQETQYF TGTGCCAGCAGCTTAGCGGGAGGTCAAGAGACCCAGTACTTC
. 13 TRBJ1-5 . TRBV21-1 CASSKVPDRPQHF TGTGCCAGCAGCAAAGTCCCGGATCGGCCCCAGCATTTT
. 18 TRBJ2-1 . TRBV15 CATSRDWLAQSSYNEQFF TGTGCCACCAGCAGAGATTGGCTAGCACAGAGCTCCTACAATGAGCAGTTCTTC
. 14 TRBJ2-5 . TRBV21-1 CASSLRQEQETQYF TGTGCCAGCAGCCTACGACAGGAGCAAGAGACCCAGTACTTC
. 14 TRBJ1-2 . TRBV9 CASSSRALDYGYTF TGTGCCAGCAGCTCACGGGCCCTGGACTATGGCTACACCTTC
TRBD2 15 TRBJ2-3 . TRBV6-5 CASSPTSGSGDTQYF TGTGCCAGCAGCCCGACTAGCGGGAGTGGAGATACGCAGTATTTT
. 13 TRBJ1-1 . TRBV5-1 CASSPALNTEAFF TGCGCCAGCAGCCCGGCGTTAAACACTGAAGCTTTCTTT
TRBD1 13 TRBJ2-1 . TRBV28 CASSPGQGASQFF TGTGCCAGCAGCCCCGGACAGGGAGCCTCGCAGTTCTTC
. 16 TRBJ2-5 . TRBV19 CASSKTGTPIQETQYF TGTGCCAGTAGTAAAACAGGGACCCCGATCCAAGAGACCCAGTACTTC
. 14 TRBJ1-1 once TRBV5-6 CASSLQTGLSGAFF TGTGCCAGCAGCTTACAGACCGGGCTTTCGGGAGCTTTCTTT
. 15 TRBJ1-4 . TRBV27 CASSPLLGINEKLFF TGTGCCAGCAGTCCCCTACTAGGGATTAATGAAAAACTGTTTTTT